Below, one TCR beta chain is given with its context. The time point was: persistent/refractory GD, antithyroid drugs over 5 years with positive TRAb. From RNA extracted from PBMCs, the TCR library was made. This sample is part of a study of regulatory T cells in long-lasting Graves disease. CDR1 MRHNA and CDR2 SNTAGT come from the germline V gene. This CDR3 comprises 14 residues. Building the TCR beta libraries relied on iRepertoire HTBI primers, and CDR3 regions underwent Arm-PCR. Each CDR3 protein is one row after TCRdb ran MiXCR on the multiplex PCR reads. Among approximately 290,000 distinct CDR3 sequences, 22% were seen once, and the ten largest hold approximately 53%.

The clonotype originates from a female donor with Graves disease. V and J are TRBV6-4 and TRBJ2-5; TRBD2 matches at 10 bases. With the DNA end fitting TRBJ2-1 better, the J assignment may be wrong. The sample here was peripheral blood mononuclear cells (PBMCs), taken when the disease was refractory, from a patient treated with antithyroid drugs. The CDR3 loop is CASSEASGSNEQFF. Written as DNA, the CDR3 is TGTGCCAGCAGTGAGGCTAGCGGGAGCAATGAGCAGTTCTTC.